This TCR beta chain was profiled in a study of T-cell memory formation after mild COVID-19. Findings and caveats of the study: Pre-infection memory showed some responding clones, and this suggested that cross-reactive memory joined. Mostly located in CM and EM were contracting CD4+ clones, with contracting CD8+ clones located in EMRA. Contracting clones from day 15 to 85 showed balanced CD4/CD8; later expanders favored CD4+.

There are many counts of this clonotype. Antigen: not known. This CDR3 has 16 amino acids. J was trimmed by 3 bases and V by 0 bases; bases with no gene match: 9. The germline CDR1 and CDR2 sequences are SGHNT and YYREEE (reference sequence). 5'RACE primed at constant segments yielded TCR alpha and TCR beta cDNA libraries bearing sample barcodes and UMIs. From the 5' RACE reads, TCRdb called clonotypes with MiXCR, one entry per CDR3 protein. The sample carries some 64,000 distinct CDR3 sequences, 9.3% recorded once. The sequence was collected from a man aged 18 to 30 who had mild COVID-19 (a few samples of this study predate the infection). Cell type and time point are not known. The rearrangement links TRBV5-4 to TRBJ2-7; 7 nucleotides align to TRBD1. The specimen sequenced was PBMCs or a T cell subset sorted from them (not recorded which). Written as DNA, the CDR3 is TGTGCCAGCAGCTTGGCCGCGGACAGGCGAGACTACGAGCAGTACTTC. The encoded protein is CASSLAADRRDYEQYF.